This T cell receptor beta chain was obtained from a study of T cell responses to AZD1222 COVID-19 vaccine. V shed 4 bases and J shed 3 bases, with 10 bases lying between them. The CDR3 has 14 residues. Germline lookup yields CDR1 SNHLY and CDR2 FYNNEI. TCRdb keeps only in-frame clones here, not all; method: immunoSEQ multiplex PCR. The sample yields about 160,000 clones, more than 85% seen once. The sequence was obtained from an adult who received the AZD1222 COVID-19 vaccine. The genes are TRBV2 and TRBJ1-5; D possibly corresponds to TRBD1 (5 bases). The sequencing used peripheral blood, collected 28 days after the second AZD1222 dose. The CDR3 reads CASSGRTFNQPQHF. CDR3 coding DNA: TGTGCCAGCAGTGGGAGGACATTCAATCAGCCCCAGCATTTT.